The 4 T cell receptor beta chains given below trace back to one sample, sequenced in a study of T cell responses to AZD1222 COVID-19 vaccine. Only in-frame clones appear in the TCRdb table, and some are missing; sequencing was by immunoSEQ multiplex PCR. The sample yields 150,000 to 200,000 clones, 80% to 95% seen once. The sequencing used peripheral blood, collected on day 0 of AZD1222 vaccination. These receptors all stem from an adult in good health.

The chain links TRBV2 to TRBJ1-1; D gene unclear. Germline CDR1 and CDR2: SNHLY and FYNNEI. The CDR3 is made up of 12 amino acids. V was pared by 0 bases and J by 8 bases, with 7 bases between. The CDR3 loop reads CASSEARGEAFF. CDR3 nucleotide sequence: TGTGCCAGCAGTGAAGCGCGAGGGGAAGCTTTCTTT.

The gene calls are TRBV4-1 and TRBJ1-4, with 10 nucleotides matching TRBD1. The germline V gene encodes CDR1 MGHRA and CDR2 YSYEKL. V lost 7 bases, J lost 13 bases, and 15 bases stayed unmatched. The length of the CDR3 is 15 residues. CDR3 bases: TGCGCCAGCAACCCGGGACAGGGGAGAGTTTCGGGACTGTTTTTT. Protein: CASNPGQGRVSGLFF.

The rearrangement joins TRBV2 to TRBJ2-1; perhaps TRBD1 as D (6 bases). The length of the CDR3 is 13 residues. Trimming shortened V by 2 bases and J by 6 bases, and 8 bases separated the two germline ends. Germline CDR1 and CDR2: SNHLY and FYNNEI. CDR3: CASSERQVNEQFF. The CDR3 DNA sequence: TGTGCCAGCAGTGAACGACAGGTCAATGAGCAGTTCTTC.

In regard to this clone: At one end, the junction sequence differs from germline, possibly due to a read error. The J gene is TRBJ1-5, the V gene TRBV3-1 (or the pseudogene TRBV3-2), with 10 bases aligning to TRBD1. The germline V gene has CDR1 LGHDT and CDR2 YNNKEL (reference sequence). CDR3 length: 16 amino acids. CDR3 coding DNA: TGTGCCAGCAGCCAAGCCGTGATTGGGACAGGGGCCCAGGTTGAGTTT. Translated: CASSQAVIGTGAQVEF.